The rows below give T cell receptor beta chains drawn from one sample of a study of siplizumab effects on memory and regulatory T cells. Some clones are missing from TCRdb's copy, which holds only in-frame ones; the method was immunoSEQ multiplex PCR. This sample yields around 83,000 clones, of which 85% to 90% are seen a single time; 15% belongs to the top ten. Input material: CD4+ T cells sorted from blood. The source of these receptors is a human donor in good health. Each CDR3 is given with its conserved first and last residue. D genes are given only for firm matches. Clone size is shown for a subset of rows, as once, few, many or a class of expanded clone.

once	TRBV5-1	TRBD1	TRBJ2-7	TGCGCCAGCAGCCGGACAGGGTCTGCTGCCTCCTACGAGCAGTACTTC	CASSRTGSAASYEQYF
.	TRBV7-3	TRBD1	TRBJ1-1	TGTGCCAGCAGCACGGTGGGGGACAGGGGAAACACTGAAGCTTTCTTT	CASSTVGDRGNTEAFF
.	TRBV5-1	TRBD2	TRBJ2-2	TGCGCCAGCAGCTTGGAACTAGCGGGAGGGCCGATCGGGGAGCTGTTTTTT	CASSLELAGGPIGELFF
once	TRBV29-1	.	TRBJ2-1	TGCAGCGCCGGCGACAGGGAGCAGTTCTTC	CSAGDREQFF
.	TRBV7-9	.	TRBJ2-3	TGTGCCAGCAGCTTAGCTCGATCTCACCACAGCACAGATACGCAGTATTTT	CASSLARSHHSTDTQYF
.	TRBV6-1	TRBD2	TRBJ2-5	TGTGCCAGCAGTGGAACTAGCGGGAGTATTGGGGAGACCCAGTACTTC	CASSGTSGSIGETQYF
.	TRBV9	.	TRBJ2-3	TGTGCCAGCAGCGTAGGGTGGACAGATACGCAGTATTTT	CASSVGWTDTQYF
.	TRBV25-1	.	TRBJ2-7	TGTGCCAGCAGAGAGGCTTCCACAGGGAGCCGCGAGCAGTACTTC	CASREASTGSREQYF
.	TRBV7-3	.	TRBJ2-3	TGTGCCAGCAGCTGGGAACGGTCGGACACGCAGTATTTT	CASSWERSDTQYF
.	TRBV10-3	.	TRBJ2-1	TGTGCCATCAGTGATTCCCGGGATAGGGCCTACAATGAGCAGTTCTTC	CAISDSRDRAYNEQFF
.	TRBV7-2	TRBD1	TRBJ2-7	TGTGCCAGCAGCTCTCCTAGGACAGGGAGTTACGAGCAGTACTTC	CASSSPRTGSYEQYF
.	TRBV9	TRBD1	TRBJ2-1	TGTGCCAGCAGCGTAGTATGGACAGGGATAAATGAGCAGTTCTTC	CASSVVWTGINEQFF
.	TRBV9	.	TRBJ2-3	TGTGCCAGCAGCGTAGCGGCGGCGGATACGCAGTATTTT	CASSVAAADTQYF
.	TRBV27	.	TRBJ2-7	TGTGCCAGCAGGTCTTTGAGCGTGGGGACGGAGACCTACGAGCAGTACTTC	CASRSLSVGTETYEQYF
few	TRBV29-1	.	TRBJ2-1	TGCAGCGCCGCGGTCCATATGAGGAGCTCCTACAATGAGCAGTTCTTC	CSAAVHMRSSYNEQFF
.	TRBV11-3	TRBD1	TRBJ1-1	TGTGCCAGCAGCTTAGGACAGGGGGCTTTCTTT	CASSLGQGAFF
.	TRBV27	.	TRBJ1-5	TGTGCCAGCAGTCGACAGGCCCACAATCAGCCCCAGCATTTT	CASSRQAHNQPQHF
.	TRBV19	.	TRBJ1-2	TGTGCCAGTAGTACGGGACCCCCCTCCTCCGGTGGCTACACCTTC	CASSTGPPSSGGYTF
.	TRBV10-2	.	TRBJ1-2	TGCGCCAGCAGTAAAGGCGGGGGCCAGGTTGATGGCTACACCTTC	CASSKGGGQVDGYTF
.	TRBV19	TRBD1	TRBJ1-1	TGTGCCAGTAGCATAGGGACAGGGGGCGTCTATAACACTGAAGCTTTCTTT	CASSIGTGGVYNTEAFF
.	TRBV5-1	.	TRBJ2-7	TGCGCCAGCAGCTTGACCGGACAGACGGGGTACGAGCAGTACTTC	CASSLTGQTGYEQYF
.	TRBV4-2	TRBD1	TRBJ1-5	TGTGCCAGCAGCCAAGGAGGGGGCCGGGCTGGGCAGCCCCAGCATTTT	CASSQGGGRAGQPQHF
.	TRBV6-4	TRBD1	TRBJ1-2	TGTGCCAGCCAGCCGGACAGGGGGCGTAACTATGGCTACACCTTC	CASQPDRGRNYGYTF
.	TRBV25-1	.	TRBJ1-2	TGTGCCAGCAGTGAAAGGGGTACAGGAACTGGCTACACCTTC	CASSERGTGTGYTF
.	TRBV7-9	.	TRBJ1-2	TGTGCCAGCAGCTTATATAGCTATGGCTACACCTTC	CASSLYSYGYTF
.	TRBV6-5	TRBD1	TRBJ2-7	TGTGCCAGCAAACCTCGGCGGGACAGGGGCTACGAGCAGTACTTC	CASKPRRDRGYEQYF
.	TRBV13	.	TRBJ2-7	TGTGCCAGCAGCAACCGGGACATCGCCTACGAGCAGTACTTC	CASSNRDIAYEQYF
.	TRBV19	TRBD1	TRBJ2-3	TGTGCCAGTAGTTATCAGGGGGCGGATACGCAGTATTTT	CASSYQGADTQYF
.	TRBV6-6	.	TRBJ1-1	TGTGCCAGCAGTTCGTCTGGACGTTCGGGCACTGAAGCTTTCTTT	CASSSSGRSGTEAFF
.	TRBV7-8	TRBD1	TRBJ1-4	TGTGCCAGCAGCATACAGGGGTTGAGTAATGAAAAACTGTTTTTT	CASSIQGLSNEKLFF
.	TRBV14	.	TRBJ1-4	TGTGCCAGCAGCCAATGGGCTGGCAGCACTAATGAAAAACTGTTTTTT	CASSQWAGSTNEKLFF
.	TRBV25-1	TRBD1	TRBJ1-2	TGTGCCAGCCAGAGTGGGGGGGGGACAGGGAGTAACTATGGCTACACCTTC	CASQSGGGTGSNYGYTF
.	TRBV19	TRBD2	TRBJ2-3	TGTGCCAGTAGTGGAGCGGGAGGGGCAGATACGCAGTATTTT	CASSGAGGADTQYF
.	TRBV7-9	.	TRBJ2-2	TGTGCCAGCAGCTTCGGGAGTTCGAACGGGGAGCTGTTTTTT	CASSFGSSNGELFF
.	TRBV10-3	.	TRBJ2-3	TGTGCCATCAGTGAGTCTAGGGGCCGTGACACAGATACGCAGTATTTT	CAISESRGRDTDTQYF
.	TRBV5-1	.	TRBJ2-3	TGCGCCAGCAGCTTGGCTCACCGTAGCACAGATACGCAGTATTTT	CASSLAHRSTDTQYF
.	TRBV19	TRBD2	TRBJ2-2	TGTGCCAGCGCAACGGGACTAGCGGACCTCGGGGAGCTGTTTTTT	CASATGLADLGELFF
.	TRBV27	TRBD1	TRBJ1-5	TGTGCCAGCAGAAACGTGGGGACAGTCAATCAGCCCCAGCATTTT	CASRNVGTVNQPQHF
once	TRBV30	.	TRBJ2-7	TGTGCCTGGAGAGTGTCTTACGAGCAGTACTTC	CAWRVSYEQYF
.	TRBV30	TRBD2	TRBJ2-1	TGTGCCTGGAGTGTATTACGGCATACTAGCGGGAGGCGCCATGAGCAGTTCTTC	CAWSVLRHTSGRRHEQFF
.	TRBV9	.	TRBJ1-2	TGTGCCAGCAGCGTAGATCCCCGGGGGACTAACTATGGCTACACCTTC	CASSVDPRGTNYGYTF
.	TRBV4-2	.	TRBJ2-3	TGTGCCAGCAGCCAAGATAGGCGGAACACAGATACGCAGTATTTT	CASSQDRRNTDTQYF
.	TRBV2	.	TRBJ2-7	TGTGCCAGCAGACGGCGCGCTCAATCGCGCTACGAGCAGTACTTC	CASRRRAQSRYEQYF
.	TRBV6-6	TRBD2	TRBJ2-2	TGTGCCAGCAGCCTCGGGGGGGGTACCGGGGAGCTGTTTTTT	CASSLGGGTGELFF
.	TRBV9	TRBD1	TRBJ2-6	TGTGCCAGCAGCCCCGGGACAGGGAACTCTGGGGCCAACGTCCTGACTTTC	CASSPGTGNSGANVLTF
.	TRBV25-1	.	TRBJ1-5	TGTGCCAGCAGTGAAAGGCAGAATAGCAATCAGCCCCAGCATTTT	CASSERQNSNQPQHF
.	TRBV7-7	.	TRBJ2-5	TGTGCTAGCAGCCCCGCCGGGGAACAGTCTAGCACCCAGTACTTC	CASSPAGEQSSTQYF
once	TRBV7-8	.	TRBJ2-1	TGTGCCAGCAGCCTCCGAAGCTACAGCTCCTACAATGAGCAGTTCTTC	CASSLRSYSSYNEQFF
.	TRBV2	.	TRBJ1-1	TGTGCCAGCAGTTTGGGGACGGTGAACACTGAAGCTTTCTTT	CASSLGTVNTEAFF